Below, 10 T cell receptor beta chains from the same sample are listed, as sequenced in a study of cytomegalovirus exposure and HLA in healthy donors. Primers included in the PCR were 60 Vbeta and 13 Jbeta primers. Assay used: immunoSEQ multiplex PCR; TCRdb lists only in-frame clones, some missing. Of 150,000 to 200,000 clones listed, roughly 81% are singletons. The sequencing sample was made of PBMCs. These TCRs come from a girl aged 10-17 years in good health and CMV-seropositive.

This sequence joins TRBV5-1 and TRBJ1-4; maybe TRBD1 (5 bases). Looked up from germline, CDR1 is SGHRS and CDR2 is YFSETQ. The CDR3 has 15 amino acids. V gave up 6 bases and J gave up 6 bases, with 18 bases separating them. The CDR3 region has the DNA TGCGCCAGCACCCGGGGGTGGGGCACGGATGAAAAACTGTTTTTT. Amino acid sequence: CASTRGWGTDEKLFF. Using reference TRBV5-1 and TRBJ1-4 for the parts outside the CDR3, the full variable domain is KAGVTQTPRYLIKTRGQQVTLSCSPISGHRSVSWYQQTPGQGLQFLFEYFSETQRNKGNFPGRFSGRQFSNSRSEMNVSTLELGDSALYLCASTRGWGTDEKLFFGSGTQLSVL.

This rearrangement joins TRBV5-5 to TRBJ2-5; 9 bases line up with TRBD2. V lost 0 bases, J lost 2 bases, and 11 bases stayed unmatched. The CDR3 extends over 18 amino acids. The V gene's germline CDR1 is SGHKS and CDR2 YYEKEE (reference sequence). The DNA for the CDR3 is TGTGCCAGCAGCTTGGAGGTGGTCGGCGGGGGGGCACAAGAGACCCAGTACTTC. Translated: CASSLEVVGGGAQETQYF. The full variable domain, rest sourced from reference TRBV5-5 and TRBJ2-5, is DAGVTQSPTHLIKTRGQQVTLRCSPISGHKSVSWYQQVLGQGPQFIFQYYEKEERGRGNFPDRFSARQFPNYSSELNVNALLLGDSALYLCASSLEVVGGGAQETQYFGPGTRLLVL.

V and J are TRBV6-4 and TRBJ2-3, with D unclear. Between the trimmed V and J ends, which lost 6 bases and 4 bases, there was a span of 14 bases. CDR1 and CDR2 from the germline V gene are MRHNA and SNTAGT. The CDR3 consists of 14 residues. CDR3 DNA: TGTGCCAGCAGCTCTGGATCTGAGGCAGATACGCAGTATTTT. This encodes CASSSGSEADTQYF.

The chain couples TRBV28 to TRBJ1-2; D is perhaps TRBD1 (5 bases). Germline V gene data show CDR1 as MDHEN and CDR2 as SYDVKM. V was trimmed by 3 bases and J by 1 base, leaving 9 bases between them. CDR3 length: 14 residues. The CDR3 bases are TGTGCCAGCAGTTTTCCGACAGATAACTATGGCTACACCTTC. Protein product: CASSFPTDNYGYTF.

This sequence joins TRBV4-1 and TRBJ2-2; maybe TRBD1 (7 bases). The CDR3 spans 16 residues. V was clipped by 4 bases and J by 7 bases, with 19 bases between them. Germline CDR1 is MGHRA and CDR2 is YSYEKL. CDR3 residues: CASSPVRGGGSGELFF. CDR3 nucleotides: TGCGCCAGCAGCCCCGTGCGCGGAGGGGGCAGCGGGGAGCTGTTTTTT.

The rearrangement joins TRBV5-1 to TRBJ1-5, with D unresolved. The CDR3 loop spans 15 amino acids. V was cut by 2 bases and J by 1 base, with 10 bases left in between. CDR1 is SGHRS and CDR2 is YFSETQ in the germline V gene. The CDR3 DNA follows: TGCGCCAGCAGCTTCGGAGATTCGAGCAATCAGCCCCAGCATTTT. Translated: CASSFGDSSNQPQHF.

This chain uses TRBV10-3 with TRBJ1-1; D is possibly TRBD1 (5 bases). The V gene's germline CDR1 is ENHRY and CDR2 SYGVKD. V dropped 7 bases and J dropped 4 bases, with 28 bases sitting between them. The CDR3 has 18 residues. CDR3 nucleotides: TGTGCCATCATGCGCTCCCTCCGACCCTGGGGCGACGGCACTGAAGCTTTCTTT. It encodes CAIMRSLRPWGDGTEAFF.

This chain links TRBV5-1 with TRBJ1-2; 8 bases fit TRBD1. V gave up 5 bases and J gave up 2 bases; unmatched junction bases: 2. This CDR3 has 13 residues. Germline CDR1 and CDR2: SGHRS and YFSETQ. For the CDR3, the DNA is TGCGCCAGCAGGGACAGGGTGAACTATGGCTACACCTTC. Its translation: CASRDRVNYGYTF. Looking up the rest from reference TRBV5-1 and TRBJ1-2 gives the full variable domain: KAGVTQTPRYLIKTRGQQVTLSCSPISGHRSVSWYQQTPGQGLQFLFEYFSETQRNKGNFPGRFSGRQFSNSRSEMNVSTLELGDSALYLCASRDRVNYGYTFGSGTRLTVV.

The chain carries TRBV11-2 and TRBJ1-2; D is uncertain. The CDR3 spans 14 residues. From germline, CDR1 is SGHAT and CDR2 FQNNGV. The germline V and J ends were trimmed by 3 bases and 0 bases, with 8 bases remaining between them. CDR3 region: CASSFGGANYGYTF. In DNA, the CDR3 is TGTGCCAGCAGCTTTGGTGGAGCTAACTATGGCTACACCTTC.

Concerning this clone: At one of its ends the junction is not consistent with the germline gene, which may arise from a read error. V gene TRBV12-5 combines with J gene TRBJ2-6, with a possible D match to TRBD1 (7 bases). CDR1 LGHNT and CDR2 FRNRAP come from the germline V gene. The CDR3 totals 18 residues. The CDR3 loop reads CASGLVLTGVTGANVLAF. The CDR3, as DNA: TGTGCTAGTGGTTTGGTACTCACAGGGGTCACGGGGGCCAACGTCCTGGCTTTC.